Listed below are T cell receptor beta chains from one sample, sequenced in a study of control samples from healthy donors and cancer patients. Sequencing was performed with immunoSEQ multiplex PCR; in TCRdb, only in-frame clones are kept and a portion is missing. The sample includes 54,000 or so clones, approximately 95% of them seen just once. The sample taken for sequencing was blood. These TCRs come from a young man in good health. Each CDR3 is given without its conserved first and last residue. The D gene is left open where the match is weak.

D: TRBD2
V: TRBV6-5
CDR3: ASRVGGTSGTEQY

D: TRBD2
V: TRBV11-2
CDR3: ASSLIILAGSADTQY

D: TRBD2
V: TRBV4-2
CDR3: ASSQELAGDTQY

D: TRBD2
V: TRBV3-1/TRBV3-2
CDR3: ASSQGAGAYEQY

D: -
V: TRBV4-3
CDR3: ASSQSSSYEQY

D: -
V: TRBV10-3
CDR3: AISGQGGEKLF

D: -
V: TRBV9
CDR3: ASSVATANPADEQF

D: TRBD1
V: TRBV5-5
CDR3: ASSSVTGGYGNQPQH

D: -
V: TRBV5-1
CDR3: ASSLAGAGGLGYT

D: -
V: TRBV6-2/TRBV6-3
CDR3: ASSPRENNEQF

D: -
V: TRBV9
CDR3: ASSPHGQETQY

D: -
V: TRBV25-1
CDR3: ASSEPGAQGNYGYT

D: TRBD2
V: TRBV28
CDR3: ASIGSGRVEQF

D: -
V: TRBV28
CDR3: ASTSLGGMGYGYT

D: TRBD1
V: TRBV10-3
CDR3: AISWGQQNGYT

D: -
V: TRBV19
CDR3: ASTSVSNQPQH

D: TRBD1
V: TRBV28
CDR3: ASSSGQGLDEQF

D: -
V: TRBV12-3/TRBV12-4
CDR3: ASSLGNDEQY

D: -
V: TRBV6-6
CDR3: ASSYTGGSTEAF

D: TRBD1
V: TRBV7-9
CDR3: ASSLVGTGGTTYEQY

D: -
V: TRBV5-1
CDR3: ASSLDGNQPQH

D: -
V: TRBV4-1
CDR3: ASSHEGGFTEAF

D: -
V: TRBV6-1
CDR3: ASSEALRLDTGELF

D: -
V: TRBV21-1
CDR3: ASSKVWDRGTDTQY

D: TRBD1
V: TRBV9
CDR3: ASSTGQGRTYNSPLH

D: TRBD2
V: TRBV7-9
CDR3: ASSLLAGDTQY

D: TRBD1
V: TRBV5-4
CDR3: ASSPGTGKVNSPLH

D: -
V: TRBV19
CDR3: ASTTGSGNTIY

D: TRBD2
V: TRBV5-1
CDR3: ASSPGLAPSYNEQF

D: -
V: TRBV30
CDR3: AWSVFGAQYTEAF

D: TRBD1
V: TRBV5-6
CDR3: ASSFGTGGKEQY

D: TRBD1
V: TRBV5-1
CDR3: ASSLDRAGANVLT

D: -
V: TRBV29-1
CDR3: SVAQLEAF

D: -
V: TRBV19
CDR3: ASSLQGNYGYT